A single sample is the source of the 18 T cell receptor beta chains below, sequenced in a study of shared clonotypes between healthy human individuals. As defined, naive CD8 cells were CD45RO-negative and positively selected for CCR7, with terminally differentiated effector memory CD45RA+ cells excluded. The protocol was immunoSEQ multiplex PCR, while the TCRdb copy is restricted to in-frame clones and leaves out a portion. The sample shows roughly 2.1 million clones, 90% to 95% of them seen only once. The sequenced material came from naive CD8+ T cells from PBMCs. The receptors originated from a man between 18 and 29 years old in good health. Some clones in this sample may be carry-over from other donors' samples.

This clone came up a few times. V and J are TRBV7-9 and TRBJ2-5, with TRBD2 identical over 12 bases. The CDR3 is 15 amino acids. With 3 bases clipped from V and 5 bases from J, the junction kept 4 bases outside the gene matches. Germline V lookup: CDR1 SEHNR, CDR2 FQNEAQ (reference sequence). The CDR3 DNA sequence: TGTGCCAGCAGCTTGACTAGCGGGAGTCGGGAGACCCAGTACTTC. Translating it yields CASSLTSGSRETQYF.

The rearrangement uses TRBV4-1 and TRBJ1-3; D is perhaps TRBD1 (5 bases). Germline V lookup: CDR1 MGHRA, CDR2 YSYEKL. Trimming pared 8 bases from V and 0 bases from J, leaving 17 bases between. The CDR3 has 16 amino acids. CDR3 coding DNA: TGCGCCAGCGTACCGCAGGAGGGGAGCTCTGGAAACACCATATATTTT. This codes for CASVPQEGSSGNTIYF.

The chain couples TRBV27 to TRBJ2-3; D is unresolved. There are 16 residues in the CDR3. Trimming left V 1 base short and J 3 bases short, with 14 bases between. The V gene's germline CDR1 is MNHEY and CDR2 SMNVEV (reference sequence). CDR3 nucleotides: TGTGCCAGCAGTTTATTGCGCCCCGCCGGGACAGATACGCAGTATTTT. It translates to CASSLLRPAGTDTQYF.

The rearrangement uses TRBV7-2 and TRBJ2-6, with a weak D call TRBD2 (6 bases). The CDR3 sequence is 13 residues long. Germline CDR1 reads SGHTA; CDR2 reads FQGNSA. The CDR3 here is CASGWSGANVLTF. In nucleotides, the CDR3 is TGTGCAAGCGGGTGGTCTGGGGCCAACGTCCTGACTTTC.

The chain carries TRBV7-8 and TRBJ2-1; D gene unclear. The CDR3 length is 15 residues. Trimming cost V 1 base and J 0 bases, with 7 bases left between them. Germline V CDR1 and CDR2: SGHVS, FQNEAQ. CDR3: CASSLEYISYNEQFF. The CDR3 DNA sequence: TGTGCCAGCAGCTTAGAGTACATCTCCTACAATGAGCAGTTCTTC. Based on the CDR3 plus reference TRBV7-8 and TRBJ2-1, the full variable domain is GAGVSQSPRYKVAKRGQDVALRCDPISGHVSLFWYQQALGQGPEFLTYFQNEAQLDKSGLPSDRFFAERPEGSVSTLKIQRTQQEDSAVYLCASSLEYISYNEQFFGPGTRLTVL.

The rearrangement links TRBV19 to TRBJ1-1, with D hard to call. The CDR3 runs to 11 residues. Trimming pared 7 bases from V and 7 bases from J, leaving 10 bases between. CDR1 and CDR2 from the germline V gene are LNHDA and SQIVND (reference sequence). CDR3 sequence: CASTLDGEAFF. CDR3 bases: TGTGCCAGTACACTGGACGGTGAAGCTTTCTTT.

As for this clone: This CDR3 is also generated by other DNA sequences in the sample. The chain has TRBV6-6 and TRBJ2-1; 13 nucleotides align to TRBD2. There are 14 residues in the CDR3. V trimming: 8 bases; J trimming: 7 bases; junction bases outside the gene matches: 5. Germline CDR1 MNHNY, CDR2 SVGAGI (reference sequence). This CDR3 reads CASRGLAGDNEQFF. The CDR3 bases are TGTGCCAGCCGAGGACTAGCGGGAGATAATGAGCAGTTCTTC.

The CDR3 here is CASNPTEGYEQYF. The DNA of the CDR3 is TGTGCCAGCAATCCGACCGAGGGCTACGAGCAGTACTTC. The chain uses TRBV7-9 and TRBJ2-7, with TRBD2 as a possible D gene (5 bases). Trimming pared 7 bases from V and 3 bases from J, leaving 13 bases between. CDR3 length: 13 residues. Germline CDR1 reads SEHNR; CDR2 reads FQNEAQ (reference sequence).

The genes are TRBV19 and TRBJ2-1; TRBD2 matches 9 bases. The CDR3 has 14 residues. Germline V lookup: CDR1 LNHDA, CDR2 SQIVND (reference sequence). J lost 8 bases, V lost 6 bases, and 8 bases had no gene match. CDR3 sequence (DNA): TGTGCCAGTAGCCCGGGCGGGAGGGTGGATGAGCAGTTCTTC. Protein sequence: CASSPGGRVDEQFF.

The V call is TRBV5-1, the J call TRBJ2-2; 10 nucleotides match TRBD2. The CDR3 sequence is 18 residues long. Trimming removed 4 bases from V and 1 base from J; junction bases left unmatched: 10. CDR1 and CDR2 (germline): SGHRS, YFSETQ. The CDR3: CASSLGTSGMKNTGELFF. For the CDR3, the DNA is TGCGCCAGCAGCCTTGGAACTAGCGGGATGAAGAACACCGGGGAGCTGTTTTTT.

This sequence joins TRBV5-1 and TRBJ2-1; no clear D. This CDR3 has 15 amino acids. Germline V CDR1 and CDR2: SGHRS, YFSETQ. Deletions cut 0 bases from V and 7 bases from J, with 14 bases between. The CDR3 DNA follows: TGCGCCAGCAGCTTGGAGAACTACTTAGGAAATGAGCAGTTCTTC. Its protein product is CASSLENYLGNEQFF.

CDR3 DNA: TGTGCCAGCTCGGACAGGGCGGTAGGAAACACCATATATTTT. Translated, it gives CASSDRAVGNTIYF. The chain employs TRBV28 and TRBJ1-3; 8 positions match TRBD1. Germline assignment: CDR1 MDHEN and CDR2 SYDVKM. Germline trimming cut 8 bases from V and 4 bases from J; bases unmatched to any gene: 7. CDR3 length: 14 amino acids.

J is TRBJ2-7 and V is TRBV28; D may correspond to TRBD1 or TRBD2 (5 bases each). The CDR3 has 16 amino acids. CDR1 is MDHEN, CDR2 SYDVKM, per germline. V gave up 10 bases and J gave up 3 bases, with 25 bases separating them. CDR3 nucleotides: TGTGCCACCAGAAGGGGTATTGGGGGAGTGAGCTACGAGCAGTACTTC. This translates into CATRRGIGGVSYEQYF.

This clone was seen a single time. V gene TRBV19 combines with J gene TRBJ1-5, with unresolved D. V shed 6 bases and J shed 0 bases, with 9 bases lying between them. Looked up from germline, CDR1 is LNHDA and CDR2 is SQIVND (reference sequence). CDR3 size: 14 residues. The CDR3 coding sequence is TGTGCCAGTAGGGATCCGGGTAGCAATCAGCCCCAGCATTTT. It codes for CASRDPGSNQPQHF.

This clone has a single count. The chain joins TRBV29-1 to TRBJ1-2; unclear D gene. The germline V gene has CDR1 SQVTM and CDR2 ANQGSEA. V was cut by 5 bases and J by 12 bases, with 22 bases left in between. This CDR3 has 13 amino acids. The CDR3 loop is CSVTPISATAHTF. In DNA, the CDR3 is TGCAGCGTTACCCCGATCTCCGCGACTGCACACACCTTC.

This clone has a handful of counts. This rearrangement joins TRBV29-1 to TRBJ1-1; tentative D call: TRBD1 (5 bases). V was shortened by 6 bases and J by 1 base, with 24 bases between the two germline ends. The germline V gene encodes CDR1 SQVTM and CDR2 ANQGSEA. CDR3 length: 17 amino acids. The DNA of the CDR3 is TGCAGCGTCCTCACCTCTTTAACGTCAGGGAGGAACACTGAAGCTTTCTTT. This codes for CSVLTSLTSGRNTEAFF.

The DNA for the CDR3 is TGCAGCGTTGAAGGGACAGGGTGGCACTATGGCTACACCTTC. The encoded protein is CSVEGTGWHYGYTF. V gene TRBV29-1 combines with J gene TRBJ1-2, with TRBD1 matching over 8 bases. This CDR3 has 14 residues. Germline CDR1 and CDR2: SQVTM and ANQGSEA. Losses at the gene ends were 1 base for V and 3 bases for J; bases not matched to a gene: 4.

The chain carries TRBV19 and TRBJ2-5; D call uncertain. The CDR3 sequence is 15 residues long. Trimming removed 5 bases at V and 4 bases at J, with 17 bases between. Germline V gene lookup returns CDR1 LNHDA and CDR2 SQIVND (reference sequence). CDR3 coding DNA: TGTGCCAGTAGTCCCCGGCTGGCGGTTGGAGAGACCCAGTACTTC. Protein sequence: CASSPRLAVGETQYF.